Listed below are T cell receptor beta chains from one sample, sequenced in a study of CD8 T cells in ankylosing spondylitis. TCRdb processed the 5' RACE reads anew with MiXCR; each CDR3 protein has one entry. In the table there are 300,000 to 350,000 distinct CDR3 sequences, around 20% of which are singletons. Material: blood, either unsorted or a sorted T cell fraction (not recorded which). The origin of the receptors is a female donor with ankylosing spondylitis or in good health (not recorded which). Each CDR3 is given with its conserved first and last residue. A D gene is named only where the DNA matches it firmly. Where a row states a size, it is once, few, many or the class of an expanded clone; other rows omit it.

CDR3aa,CDR3nt,d_gene,abundance,v_gene,j_gene,len
CASSLWGRQETQYF,TGTGCCAGCAGCCTCTGGGGCAGGCAAGAGACCCAGTACTTC,.,.,TRBV5-4,TRBJ2-5,14
CASSLVPGQGGRSPTGELFF,TGTGCCAGCAGCTTGGTTCCGGGACAGGGAGGTCGGTCCCCAACCGGGGAGCTGTTTTTT,TRBD1,.,TRBV5-4,TRBJ2-2,20
CASSLGGTGRTEAFF,TGTGCCAGCAGTTTAGGGGGGACGGGGCGGACTGAAGCTTTCTTT,.,few,TRBV12-3/TRBV12-4,TRBJ1-1,15
CATSRDQGSNEQFF,TGTGCCACCAGCAGAGATCAGGGGAGCAATGAGCAGTTCTTC,.,.,TRBV15,TRBJ2-1,14
CSAKRDLRNTEAFF,TGCAGTGCTAAACGGGACCTAAGGAACACTGAAGCTTTCTTT,.,.,TRBV20-1,TRBJ1-1,14
CASSLTRTGVYGYTF,TGTGCCAGCAGCCTAACCAGGACAGGGGTGTATGGCTACACCTTC,TRBD1,.,TRBV7-3,TRBJ1-2,15
CASSTPVGAGTEAFF,TGTGCCAGCAGCACACCGGTGGGGGCCGGCACTGAAGCTTTCTTT,.,.,TRBV12-3/TRBV12-4,TRBJ1-1,15
CSVGALAGVYNEQFF,TGCAGCGTTGGTGCCCTAGCGGGCGTCTACAATGAGCAGTTCTTC,TRBD2,.,TRBV29-1,TRBJ2-1,15
CASNPSGTAYNSPLHF,TGTGCCAGCAACCCTTCCGGGACAGCATATAATTCACCCCTCCACTTT,TRBD1,.,TRBV6-1,TRBJ1-6,16
CASSGTGLAGDGETQYF,TGTGCCAGCAGTGGGACCGGACTAGCGGGAGATGGAGAGACCCAGTACTTC,TRBD2,.,TRBV6-2/TRBV6-3,TRBJ2-5,17
CASSRLAGELEQYF,TGTGCCAGCAGTCGGCTAGCGGGAGAGTTAGAGCAGTACTTC,TRBD2,.,TRBV27,TRBJ2-7,14
CASTPGGPGTEAFF,TGTGCCAGCACACCGGGGGGGCCGGGCACTGAAGCTTTCTTT,.,.,TRBV28,TRBJ1-1,14
CASSPYSPLHF,TGTGCCAGCAGCCCCTATTCACCCCTCCACTTT,.,few,TRBV5-5,TRBJ1-6,11
CASSRTGGLSYNEQFF,TGTGCCAGCAGCCGTACCGGGGGACTGAGCTACAATGAGCAGTTCTTC,.,.,TRBV6-2/TRBV6-3,TRBJ2-1,16
CSASPGGGAYNEQFF,TGCAGTGCTAGCCCTGGCGGGGGGGCCTACAATGAGCAGTTCTTC,TRBD2,.,TRBV20-1,TRBJ2-1,15
CASSLWGDNTEAFF,TGTGCCAGCAGTTTATGGGGGGACAACACTGAAGCTTTCTTT,.,.,TRBV12-3/TRBV12-4,TRBJ1-1,14
CASSLRFDGANEQYF,TGCGCCAGCAGCCTGCGATTCGACGGTGCCAACGAGCAGTACTTC,.,.,TRBV5-1,TRBJ2-7,15
CSADLAGRGETQYF,TGCAGTGCCGACCTAGCGGGACGTGGAGAGACCCAGTACTTC,TRBD2,many,TRBV20-1,TRBJ2-5,14
CASIDRAGANVLTF,TGCGCCAGCATAGACAGGGCGGGGGCCAACGTCCTGACTTTC,TRBD1,.,TRBV5-1,TRBJ2-6,14
CASSYSTQGANQPQHF,TGTGCCAGCAGTTACTCGACCCAGGGGGCTAATCAGCCCCAGCATTTT,TRBD1,.,TRBV6-5,TRBJ1-5,16
CSAHRADTQYF,TGCAGTGCTCACAGGGCGGATACGCAGTATTTT,.,.,TRBV20-1,TRBJ2-3,11
CASKARSGRGSSYNEQFF,TGTGCCAGTAAAGCCCGTAGCGGGAGGGGAAGCTCCTACAATGAGCAGTTCTTC,TRBD2,.,TRBV19,TRBJ2-1,18
CSVRQGALTQHF,TGCAGTGTTCGACAGGGGGCGTTGACCCAGCATTTT,TRBD1,.,TRBV20-1,TRBJ1-5,12
CASSIGTGEQYF,TGTGCCAGTAGTATAGGTACCGGCGAGCAGTACTTC,.,.,TRBV19,TRBJ2-7,12
CASSRRTGREGRDTQYF,TGTGCCAGCAGCCGCCGGACGGGGCGGGAGGGCAGGGATACGCAGTATTTT,TRBD2,.,TRBV11-2,TRBJ2-3,17
CASSWTGNEQFF,TGTGCCAGCAGCTGGACTGGTAATGAGCAGTTCTTC,.,many,TRBV11-2,TRBJ2-1,12
CASSRVARQETQYF,TGTGCCAGCAGCCGAGTAGCGCGCCAAGAGACCCAGTACTTC,.,.,TRBV7-2,TRBJ2-5,14
CSARDASGAYEQYF,TGCAGTGCTAGAGATGCTAGCGGAGCCTACGAGCAGTACTTC,TRBD2,few,TRBV20-1,TRBJ2-7,14
CASSFGFSSGEAFF,TGTGCTAGCAGCTTTGGGTTTTCCAGCGGTGAAGCTTTCTTT,.,.,TRBV7-7,TRBJ1-1,14
CASSPGGRGLNQPQHF,TGTGCCAGCAGCCCAGGGGGGCGGGGGCTCAATCAGCCCCAGCATTTT,TRBD1,.,TRBV7-2,TRBJ1-5,16
CASNPNSGWGTDTQYF,TGTGCCAGCAATCCCAACAGCGGGTGGGGGACAGATACGCAGTATTTT,.,.,TRBV28,TRBJ2-3,16
CASSYPDSGNTIYF,TGTGCCAGCAGTTACCCCGACTCTGGAAACACCATATATTTT,.,.,TRBV6-2/TRBV6-3,TRBJ1-3,14
CASSVRGDTEAFF,TGTGCCAGCAGTGTGCGTGGGGACACTGAAGCTTTCTTT,.,few,TRBV2,TRBJ1-1,13
CASSIQAGAPYEQYF,TGTGCCAGTAGTATTCAAGCGGGAGCTCCCTACGAGCAGTACTTC,TRBD2,.,TRBV19,TRBJ2-7,15
CASSFGQGSSYEQYF,TGCGCCAGCAGCTTCGGACAGGGTTCTTCCTACGAGCAGTACTTC,TRBD1,few,TRBV5-1,TRBJ2-7,15
CATSEWRERGGDRVEQFF,TGTGCCACCAGTGAGTGGCGGGAGAGAGGGGGTGACAGGGTTGAGCAGTTCTTC,.,.,TRBV24-1,TRBJ2-1,18
CASSKASGSETQYF,TGTGCCAGCAGTAAGGCTAGCGGGAGTGAGACCCAGTACTTC,TRBD2,.,TRBV6-5,TRBJ2-5,14
CSASGTSAYNEQFF,TGCAGTGCTAGTGGGACTAGCGCTTACAATGAGCAGTTCTTC,TRBD2,.,TRBV20-1,TRBJ2-1,14
CSARPWTDGRGEQFF,TGCAGTGCTAGACCCTGGACCGACGGTCGGGGGGAGCAGTTCTTC,.,many,TRBV20-1,TRBJ2-1,15
CASSRDRGHGYTF,TGTGCCAGCAGCCGGGACAGGGGCCATGGCTACACCTTC,TRBD1,.,TRBV7-2,TRBJ1-2,13
CASSPHRQPAYEQYF,TGTGCCAGCAGCCCCCACCGACAGCCAGCCTACGAGCAGTACTTC,.,.,TRBV6-1,TRBJ2-7,15
CASKATEGTEAFF,TGTGCCAGCAAAGCAACCGAAGGCACTGAAGCTTTCTTT,.,.,TRBV11-3,TRBJ1-1,13
CASTLRLGGSGGYGYTF,TGTGCCAGCACCTTGCGCCTGGGGGGTAGCGGGGGCTATGGCTACACCTTC,.,.,TRBV28,TRBJ1-2,17
CASTRGSDNSPLHF,TGCGCCAGCACTCGTGGGAGTGATAATTCACCCCTCCACTTT,.,.,TRBV5-1,TRBJ1-6,14
CAVPSGGAGAGNTIYF,TGTGCCGTCCCCTCGGGGGGCGCAGGTGCTGGAAACACCATATATTTT,.,.,TRBV28,TRBJ1-3,16
CATSDPTGQEGIQETQYF,TGTGCCACCAGTGATCCGACAGGGCAGGAAGGCATCCAAGAGACCCAGTACTTC,TRBD1,few,TRBV24-1,TRBJ2-5,18
CSVGGLGDIQYF,TGCAGCGTGGGCGGACTAGGAGACATTCAGTACTTC,TRBD2,many,TRBV29-1,TRBJ2-4,12